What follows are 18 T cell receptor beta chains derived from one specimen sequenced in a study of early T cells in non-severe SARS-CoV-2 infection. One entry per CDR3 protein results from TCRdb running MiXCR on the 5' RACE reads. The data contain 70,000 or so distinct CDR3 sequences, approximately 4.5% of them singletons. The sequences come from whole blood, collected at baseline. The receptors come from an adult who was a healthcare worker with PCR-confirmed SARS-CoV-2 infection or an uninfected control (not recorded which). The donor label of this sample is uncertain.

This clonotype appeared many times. CDR3 residues: CASSYDPRGRTGKNIQYF. CDR3 nucleotides: TGTGCCAGCAGTTACGATCCTAGGGGCCGGACTGGGAAAAACATTCAGTACTTC. V and J are TRBV6-5 and TRBJ2-4; D may be TRBD1 or TRBD2 (5 bases each). The CDR3 runs to 18 residues. Germline CDR1 is MNHEY and CDR2 is SVGAGI. The V and J ends lost 2 bases and 4 bases respectively, with 21 bases between them.

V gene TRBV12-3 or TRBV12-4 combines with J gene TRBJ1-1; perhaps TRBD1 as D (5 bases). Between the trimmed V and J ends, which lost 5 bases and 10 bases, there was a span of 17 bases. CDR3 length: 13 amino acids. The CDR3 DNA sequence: TGTGCCAGCAGTGAAGGGGCTGGAGTGGGAGCTTTCTTT. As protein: CASSEGAGVGAFF.

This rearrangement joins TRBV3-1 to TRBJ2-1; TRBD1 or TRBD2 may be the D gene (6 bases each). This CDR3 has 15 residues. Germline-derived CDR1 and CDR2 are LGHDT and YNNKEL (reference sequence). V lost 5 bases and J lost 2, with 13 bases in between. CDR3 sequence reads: CASSSHGGAYNEQFF. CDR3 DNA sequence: TGTGCCAGCAGCTCCCACGGGGGCGCCTACAATGAGCAGTTCTTC.

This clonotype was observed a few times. The CDR3 sequence: CASSASSGGTYEQYF. The CDR3 region has the DNA TGTGCCAGCAGCGCATCGTCCGGGGGGACCTACGAGCAGTACTTC. This chain connects TRBV7-6 to TRBJ2-7; 7 positions match TRBD2. J lost 2 bases, V lost 5 bases, and 9 bases had no gene match. This CDR3 region has 15 residues. Germline CDR1 and CDR2: SGHVS and FNYEAQ.

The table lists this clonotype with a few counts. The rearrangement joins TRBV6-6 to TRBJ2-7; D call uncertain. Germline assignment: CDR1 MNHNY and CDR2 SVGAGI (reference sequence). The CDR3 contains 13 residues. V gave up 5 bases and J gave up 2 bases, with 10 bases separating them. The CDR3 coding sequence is TGTGCCAGCAGTATAAGTGGGGCCTACGAGCAGTACTTC. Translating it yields CASSISGAYEQYF.

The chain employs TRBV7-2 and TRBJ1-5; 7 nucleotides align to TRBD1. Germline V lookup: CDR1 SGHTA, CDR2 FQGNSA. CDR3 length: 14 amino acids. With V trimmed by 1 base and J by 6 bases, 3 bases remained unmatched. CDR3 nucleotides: TGTGCCAGCAGCTTAGAACAGGGGATTCAGCCCCAGCATTTT. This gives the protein CASSLEQGIQPQHF.

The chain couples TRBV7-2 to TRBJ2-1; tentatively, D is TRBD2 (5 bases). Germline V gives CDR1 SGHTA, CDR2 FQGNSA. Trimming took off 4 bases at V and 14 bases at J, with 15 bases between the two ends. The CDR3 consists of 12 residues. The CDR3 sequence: CASSSRPLREFF. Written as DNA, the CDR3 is TGTGCCAGCAGCTCGCGCCCCTTGAGGGAGTTCTTC.

This chain's CDR3 is CASSEFSGGANIQYF. The CDR3, as DNA: TGCGCCAGCAGTGAGTTTAGCGGGGGGGCAAACATTCAGTACTTC. The rearrangement uses TRBV10-2 and TRBJ2-4; 11 bases align to TRBD2. The trim removed 1 base at V and 6 bases at J, leaving 2 bases unmatched. Germline CDR1 reads WSHSY; CDR2 reads SAAADI. The CDR3 totals 15 residues.

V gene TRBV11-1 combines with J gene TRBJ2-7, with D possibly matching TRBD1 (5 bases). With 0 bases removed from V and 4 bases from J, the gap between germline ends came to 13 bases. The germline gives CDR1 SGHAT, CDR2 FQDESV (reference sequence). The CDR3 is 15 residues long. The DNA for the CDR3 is TGTGCCAGCAGCTTAGCGCCTGAGACAGTTTACGAGCAGTACTTC. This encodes CASSLAPETVYEQYF.

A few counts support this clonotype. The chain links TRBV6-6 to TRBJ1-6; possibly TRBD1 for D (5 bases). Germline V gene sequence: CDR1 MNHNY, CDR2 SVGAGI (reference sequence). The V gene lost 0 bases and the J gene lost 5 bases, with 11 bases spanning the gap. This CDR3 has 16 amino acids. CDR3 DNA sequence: TGTGCCAGCAGTTACTCGAATAGGGGTGATAATTCACCCCTCCACTTT. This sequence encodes CASSYSNRGDNSPLHF.

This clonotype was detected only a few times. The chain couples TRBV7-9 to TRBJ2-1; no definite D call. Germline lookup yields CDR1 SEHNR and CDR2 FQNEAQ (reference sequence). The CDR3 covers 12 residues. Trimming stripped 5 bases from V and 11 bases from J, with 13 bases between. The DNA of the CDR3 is TGTGCCAGCAGCGACCCCGACCCCCAGCAGTTCTTC. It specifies CASSDPDPQQFF.

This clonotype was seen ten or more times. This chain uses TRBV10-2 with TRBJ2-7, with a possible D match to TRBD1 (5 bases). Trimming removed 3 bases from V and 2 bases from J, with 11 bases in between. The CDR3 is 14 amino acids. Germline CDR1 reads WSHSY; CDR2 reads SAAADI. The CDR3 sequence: CASSEIDRPYEQYF. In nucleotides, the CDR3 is TGCGCCAGCAGTGAAATAGACAGACCCTACGAGCAGTACTTC.

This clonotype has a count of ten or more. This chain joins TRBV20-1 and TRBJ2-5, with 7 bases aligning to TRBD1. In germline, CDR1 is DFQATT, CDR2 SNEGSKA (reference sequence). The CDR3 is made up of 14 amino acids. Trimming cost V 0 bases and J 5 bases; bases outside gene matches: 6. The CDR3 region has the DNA TGCAGTGCTAGAGATACACAGGGGTGGGAGACCCAGTACTTC. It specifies CSARDTQGWETQYF.

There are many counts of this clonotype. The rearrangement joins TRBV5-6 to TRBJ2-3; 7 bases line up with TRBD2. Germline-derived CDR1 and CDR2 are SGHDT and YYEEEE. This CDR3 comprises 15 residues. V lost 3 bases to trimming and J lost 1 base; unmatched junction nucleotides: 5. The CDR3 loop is CASSSGTTRTDTQYF. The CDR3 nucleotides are TGTGCCAGCAGCTCCGGGACTACCCGCACAGATACGCAGTATTTT.

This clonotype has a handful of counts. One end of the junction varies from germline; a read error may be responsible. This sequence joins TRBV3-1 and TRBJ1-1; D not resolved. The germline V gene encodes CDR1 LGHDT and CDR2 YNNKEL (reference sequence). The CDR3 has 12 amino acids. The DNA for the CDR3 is TGTGCCAGCAGCCAAGGGCTACCCCCGGTGACCTTT. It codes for CASSQGLPPVTF.

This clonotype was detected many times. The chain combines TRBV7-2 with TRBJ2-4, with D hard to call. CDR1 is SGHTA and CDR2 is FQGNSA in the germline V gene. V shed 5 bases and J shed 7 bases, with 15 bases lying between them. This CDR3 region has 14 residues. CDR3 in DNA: TGTGCCAGCAGCCCCCATGCAAGGGTGAACATTCAGTACTTC. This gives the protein CASSPHARVNIQYF.

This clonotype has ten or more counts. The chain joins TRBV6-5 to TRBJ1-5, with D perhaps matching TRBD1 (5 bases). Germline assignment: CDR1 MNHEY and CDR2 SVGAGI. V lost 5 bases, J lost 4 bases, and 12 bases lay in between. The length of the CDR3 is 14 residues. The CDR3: CASSAGTVNQPQHF. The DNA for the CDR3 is TGTGCCAGCAGTGCCGGGACGGTAAATCAGCCCCAGCATTTT.

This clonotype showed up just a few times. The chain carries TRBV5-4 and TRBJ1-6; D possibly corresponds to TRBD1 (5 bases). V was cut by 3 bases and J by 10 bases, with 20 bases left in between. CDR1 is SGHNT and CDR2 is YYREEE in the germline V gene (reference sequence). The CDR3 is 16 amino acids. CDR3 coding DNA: TGTGCCAGCAGCTCTAGTGGGGCAGGGTTCGGATCACCCCTCCACTTT. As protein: CASSSSGAGFGSPLHF.